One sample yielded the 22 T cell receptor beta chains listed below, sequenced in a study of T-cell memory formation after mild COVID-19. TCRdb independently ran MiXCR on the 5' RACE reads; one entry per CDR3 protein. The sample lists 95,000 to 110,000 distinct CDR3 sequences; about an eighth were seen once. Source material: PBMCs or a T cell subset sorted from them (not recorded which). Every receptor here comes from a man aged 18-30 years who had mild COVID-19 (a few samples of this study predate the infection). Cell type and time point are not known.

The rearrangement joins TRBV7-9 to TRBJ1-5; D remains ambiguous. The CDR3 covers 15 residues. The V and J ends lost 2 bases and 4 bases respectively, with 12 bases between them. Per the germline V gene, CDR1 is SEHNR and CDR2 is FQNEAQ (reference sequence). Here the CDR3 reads CASSLTASPNQPQHF. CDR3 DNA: TGTGCCAGCAGCTTAACAGCTTCTCCTAATCAGCCCCAGCATTTT.

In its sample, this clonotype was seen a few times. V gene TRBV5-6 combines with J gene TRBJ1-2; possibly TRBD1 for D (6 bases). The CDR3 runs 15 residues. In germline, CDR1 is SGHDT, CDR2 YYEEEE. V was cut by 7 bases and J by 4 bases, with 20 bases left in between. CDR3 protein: CASGDAGAATYGYTF. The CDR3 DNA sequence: TGTGCCAGCGGCGACGCGGGGGCCGCAACCTATGGCTACACCTTC.

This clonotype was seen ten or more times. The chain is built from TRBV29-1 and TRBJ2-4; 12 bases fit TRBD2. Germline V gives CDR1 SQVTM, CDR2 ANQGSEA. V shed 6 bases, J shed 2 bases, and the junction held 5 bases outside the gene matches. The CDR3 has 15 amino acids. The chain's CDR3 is CSVQGLAGSKNIQYF. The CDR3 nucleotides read TGCAGCGTGCAAGGACTAGCGGGGTCCAAAAACATTCAGTACTTC.

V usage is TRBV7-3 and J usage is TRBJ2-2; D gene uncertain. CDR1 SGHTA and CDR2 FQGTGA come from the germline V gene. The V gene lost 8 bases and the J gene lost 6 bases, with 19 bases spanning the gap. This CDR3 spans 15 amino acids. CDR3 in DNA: TGTGCCAGCTCCCAGCTTAACGGGCTCCCCGGGGAGCTGTTTTTT. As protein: CASSQLNGLPGELFF.

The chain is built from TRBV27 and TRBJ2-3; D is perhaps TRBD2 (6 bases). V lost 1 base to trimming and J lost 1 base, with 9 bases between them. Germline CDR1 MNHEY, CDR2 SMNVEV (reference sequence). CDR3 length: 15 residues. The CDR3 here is CASSLFGGGTDTQYF. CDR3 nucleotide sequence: TGTGCCAGCAGTTTATTCGGCGGGGGCACAGATACGCAGTATTTT.

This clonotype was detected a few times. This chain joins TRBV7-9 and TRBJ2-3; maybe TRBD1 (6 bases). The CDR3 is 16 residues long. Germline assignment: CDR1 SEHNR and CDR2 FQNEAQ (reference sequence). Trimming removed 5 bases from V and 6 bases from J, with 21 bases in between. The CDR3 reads CASSHEGHLLLDTQYF. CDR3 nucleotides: TGTGCCAGCAGCCACGAGGGACACCTATTATTGGATACGCAGTATTTT. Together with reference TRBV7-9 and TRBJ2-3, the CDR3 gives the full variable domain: DTGVSQNPRHKITKRGQNVTFRCDPISEHNRLYWYRQTLGQGPEFLTYFQNEAQLEKSRLLSDRFSAERPKGSFSTLEIQRTEQGDSAMYLCASSHEGHLLLDTQYFGPGTRLTVL.

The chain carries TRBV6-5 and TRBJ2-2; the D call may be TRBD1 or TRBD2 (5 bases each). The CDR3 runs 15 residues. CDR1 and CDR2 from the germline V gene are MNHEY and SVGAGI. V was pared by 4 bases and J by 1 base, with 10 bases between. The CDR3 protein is CASSSGTVNTGELFF. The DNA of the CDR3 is TGTGCCAGCAGTTCCGGGACCGTGAACACCGGGGAGCTGTTTTTT.

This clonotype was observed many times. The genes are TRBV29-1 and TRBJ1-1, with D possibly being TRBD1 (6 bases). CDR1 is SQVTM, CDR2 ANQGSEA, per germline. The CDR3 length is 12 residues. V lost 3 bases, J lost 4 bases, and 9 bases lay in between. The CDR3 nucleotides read TGCAGCGTTGACGGAGGGGGCACTGAAGCTTTCTTT. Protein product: CSVDGGGTEAFF. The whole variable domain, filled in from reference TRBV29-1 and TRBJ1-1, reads SAVISQKPSRDICQRGTSLTIQCQVDSQVTMMFWYRQQPGQSLTLIATANQGSEATYESGFVIDKFPISRPNLTFSTLTVSNMSPEDSSIYLCSVDGGGTEAFFGQGTRLTVV.

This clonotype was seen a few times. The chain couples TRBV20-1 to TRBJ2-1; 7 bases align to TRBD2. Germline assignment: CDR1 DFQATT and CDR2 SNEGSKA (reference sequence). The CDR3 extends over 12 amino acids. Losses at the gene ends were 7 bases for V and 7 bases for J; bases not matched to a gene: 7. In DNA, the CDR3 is TGCAGTGGTTGGTCGGGGGGTAATGAGCAGTTCTTC. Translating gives CSGWSGGNEQFF.

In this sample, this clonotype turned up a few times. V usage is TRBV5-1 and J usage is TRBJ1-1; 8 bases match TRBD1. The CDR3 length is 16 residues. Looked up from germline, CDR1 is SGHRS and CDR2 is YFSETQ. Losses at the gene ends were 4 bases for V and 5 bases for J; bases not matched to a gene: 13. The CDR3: CASSLGAGTGRTEAFF. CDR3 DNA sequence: TGCGCCAGCAGCCTTGGGGCAGGGACAGGAAGAACTGAAGCTTTCTTT.

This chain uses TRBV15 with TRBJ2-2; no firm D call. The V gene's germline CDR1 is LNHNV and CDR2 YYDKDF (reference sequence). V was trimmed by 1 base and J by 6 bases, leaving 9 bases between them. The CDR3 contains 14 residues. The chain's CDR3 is CATSRGESPGELFF. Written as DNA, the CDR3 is TGTGCCACCAGCAGAGGCGAGAGCCCCGGGGAGCTGTTTTTT.

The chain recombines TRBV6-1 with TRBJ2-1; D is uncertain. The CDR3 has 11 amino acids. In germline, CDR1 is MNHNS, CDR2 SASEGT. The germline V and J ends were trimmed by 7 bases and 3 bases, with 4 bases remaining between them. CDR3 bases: TGTGCCAGCACTAGCTACAATGAGCAGTTCTTC. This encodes CASTSYNEQFF.

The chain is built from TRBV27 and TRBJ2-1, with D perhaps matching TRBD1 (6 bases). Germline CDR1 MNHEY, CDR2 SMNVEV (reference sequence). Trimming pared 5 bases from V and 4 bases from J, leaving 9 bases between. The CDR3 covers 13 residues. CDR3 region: CASSVDRYNEQFF. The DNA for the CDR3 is TGTGCCAGCAGTGTTGACAGGTACAATGAGCAGTTCTTC.

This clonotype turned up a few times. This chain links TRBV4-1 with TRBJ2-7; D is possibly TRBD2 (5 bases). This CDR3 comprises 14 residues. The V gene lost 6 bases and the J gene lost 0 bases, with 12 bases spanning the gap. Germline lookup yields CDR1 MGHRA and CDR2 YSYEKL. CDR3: CASSPGMYSYEQYV. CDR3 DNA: TGCGCCAGCAGTCCCGGGATGTACTCCTACGAGCAGTACGTC.

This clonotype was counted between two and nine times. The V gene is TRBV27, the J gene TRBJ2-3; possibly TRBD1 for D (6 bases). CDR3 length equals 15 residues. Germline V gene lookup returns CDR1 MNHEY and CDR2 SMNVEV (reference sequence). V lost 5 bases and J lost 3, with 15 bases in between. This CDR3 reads CASSTLQGKTDTQYF. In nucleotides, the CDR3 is TGTGCCAGCAGTACCCTACAGGGTAAAACAGATACGCAGTATTTT.

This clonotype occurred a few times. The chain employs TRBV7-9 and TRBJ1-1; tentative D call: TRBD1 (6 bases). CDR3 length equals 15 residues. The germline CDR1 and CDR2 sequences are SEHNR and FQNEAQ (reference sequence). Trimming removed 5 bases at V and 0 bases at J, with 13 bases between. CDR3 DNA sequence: TGTGCCAGCAGCCTAGGGGGGACCATGAACACTGAAGCTTTCTTT. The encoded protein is CASSLGGTMNTEAFF.

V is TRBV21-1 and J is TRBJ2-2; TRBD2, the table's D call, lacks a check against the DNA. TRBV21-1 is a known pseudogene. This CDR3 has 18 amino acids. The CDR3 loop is CASSKDGSGGARTGELFF. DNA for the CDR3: TGTGCCAGCAGCAAAGATGGTAGCGGGGGGGCGAGAACCGGGGAGCTGTTTTTT.

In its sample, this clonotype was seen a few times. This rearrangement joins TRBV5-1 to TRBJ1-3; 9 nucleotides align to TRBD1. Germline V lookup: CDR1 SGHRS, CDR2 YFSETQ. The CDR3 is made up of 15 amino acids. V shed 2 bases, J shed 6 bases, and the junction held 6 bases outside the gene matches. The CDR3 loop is CASSFGQGWTNTIYF. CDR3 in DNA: TGCGCCAGCAGCTTTGGACAGGGGTGGACAAACACCATATATTTT.

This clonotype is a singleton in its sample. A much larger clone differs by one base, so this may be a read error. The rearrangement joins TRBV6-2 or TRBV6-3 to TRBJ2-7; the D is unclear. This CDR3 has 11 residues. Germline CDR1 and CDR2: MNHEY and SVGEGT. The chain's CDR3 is CARSYSNEQYF. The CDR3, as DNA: TGTGCCAGAAGTTACTCGAACGAGCAGTACTTC.

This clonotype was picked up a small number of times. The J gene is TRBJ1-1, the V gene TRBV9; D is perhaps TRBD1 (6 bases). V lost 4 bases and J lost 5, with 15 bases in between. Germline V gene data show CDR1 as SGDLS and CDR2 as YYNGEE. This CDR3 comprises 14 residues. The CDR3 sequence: CASSLGGALTEAFF. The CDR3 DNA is TGTGCCAGCAGCTTGGGGGGGGCGCTAACTGAAGCTTTCTTT.

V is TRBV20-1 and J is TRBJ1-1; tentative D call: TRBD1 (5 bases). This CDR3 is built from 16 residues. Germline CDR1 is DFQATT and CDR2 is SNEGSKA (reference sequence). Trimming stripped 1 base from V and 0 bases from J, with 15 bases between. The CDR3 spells CSARAARAFMNTEAFF. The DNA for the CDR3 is TGCAGTGCTAGAGCGGCCAGGGCATTCATGAACACTGAAGCTTTCTTT.

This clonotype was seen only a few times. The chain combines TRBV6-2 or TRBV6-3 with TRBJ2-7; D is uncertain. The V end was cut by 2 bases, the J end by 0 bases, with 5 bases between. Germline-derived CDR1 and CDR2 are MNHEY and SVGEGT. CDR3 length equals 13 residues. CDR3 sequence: CASSYPSSYEQYV. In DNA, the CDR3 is TGTGCCAGCAGTTACCCTAGCTCCTACGAGCAGTACGTC.